This TCR beta chain was profiled in a study of Ad26.COV2.S vaccination and SARS-CoV-2 variants. Study-wide points: Estimates derived from TCR breadth and depth analyses may have underestimated total T cell responses.

The treatment here: 19 received Ad26.COV2.S at low or high dose, single or two shots; about 5 received placebo; per-sample allocation not given. On day 63 after the first injection, vaccine and placebo recipients gave samples. Regarding this clone: Its antigen remains unidentified.

Some clones are missing from TCRdb's copy, which holds only in-frame ones; the method was immunoSEQ multiplex PCR. The profile shows 200,000 to 250,000 clones, more than 75% of them singletons. The germline V gene encodes CDR1 MDHEN and CDR2 SYDVKM. This CDR3 is 13 amino acids long. The germline V and J ends were trimmed by 2 bases and 7 bases, with 11 bases remaining between them. The V gene is TRBV28, the J gene TRBJ1-2; no clear D. Material: peripheral blood, obtained in a trial of Ad26.COV2.S vaccine versus placebo. The receptor comes from a person aged 18 to 59 who received the Ad26.COV2.S COVID-19 vaccine or a placebo. CDR3 bases: TGTGCCAGCAGTTTAAGTATGACTGGTGGCTACACCTTC. Its protein product is CASSLSMTGGYTF.